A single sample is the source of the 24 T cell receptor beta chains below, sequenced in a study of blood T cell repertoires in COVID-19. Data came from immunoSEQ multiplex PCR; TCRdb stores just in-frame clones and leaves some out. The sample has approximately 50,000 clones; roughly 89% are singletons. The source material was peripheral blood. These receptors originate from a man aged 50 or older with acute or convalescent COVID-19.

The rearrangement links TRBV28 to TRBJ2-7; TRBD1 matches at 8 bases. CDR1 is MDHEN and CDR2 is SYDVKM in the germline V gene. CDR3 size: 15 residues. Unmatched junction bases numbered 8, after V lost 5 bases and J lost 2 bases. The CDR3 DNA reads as TGTGCCAGCAGTGACCAGGGGGCTAACCCCTACGAGCAGTACTTC. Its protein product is CASSDQGANPYEQYF.

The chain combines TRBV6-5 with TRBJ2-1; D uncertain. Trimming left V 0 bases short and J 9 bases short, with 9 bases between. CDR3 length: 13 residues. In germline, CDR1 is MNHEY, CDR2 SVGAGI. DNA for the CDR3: TGTGCCAGCAGTTACTCGAGGTCCAGTGAGCAGTTCTTC. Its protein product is CASSYSRSSEQFF.

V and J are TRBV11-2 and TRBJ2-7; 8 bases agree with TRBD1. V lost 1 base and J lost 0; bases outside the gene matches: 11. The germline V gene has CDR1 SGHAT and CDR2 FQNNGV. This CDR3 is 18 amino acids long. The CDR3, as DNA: TGTGCCAGCAGCTTAGTAGGGACAGGAACCAAAGTCTCCTACGAGCAGTACTTC. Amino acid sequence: CASSLVGTGTKVSYEQYF.

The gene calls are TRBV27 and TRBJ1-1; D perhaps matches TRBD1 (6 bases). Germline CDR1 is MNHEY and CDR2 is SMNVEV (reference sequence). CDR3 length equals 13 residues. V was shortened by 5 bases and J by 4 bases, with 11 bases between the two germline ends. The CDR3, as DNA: TGTGCCAGCAGTAGAACAGGGTTCACTGAAGCTTTCTTT. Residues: CASSRTGFTEAFF.

The CDR3 nucleotides read TGTGCCAGCAGCTTAACGCCCTCCTCGGGAGCTTTCTTT. Translating gives CASSLTPSSGAFF. The chain is built from TRBV7-3 and TRBJ1-1; the D is unclear. Germline loops: CDR1 SGHTA, CDR2 FQGTGA. Trimming cost V 0 bases and J 10 bases, with 12 bases left between them. The CDR3 consists of 13 residues.

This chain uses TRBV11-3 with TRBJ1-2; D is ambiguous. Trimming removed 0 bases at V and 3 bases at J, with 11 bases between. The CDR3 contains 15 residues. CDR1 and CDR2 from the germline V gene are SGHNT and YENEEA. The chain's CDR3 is CASSLDQGRHYGYTF. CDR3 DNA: TGTGCCAGCAGCTTAGATCAAGGCAGGCACTATGGCTACACCTTC.

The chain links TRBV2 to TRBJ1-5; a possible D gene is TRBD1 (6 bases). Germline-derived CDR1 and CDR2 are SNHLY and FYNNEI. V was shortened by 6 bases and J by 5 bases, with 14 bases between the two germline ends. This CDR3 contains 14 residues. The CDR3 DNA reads TGTGCCAGCAGGCGCGGACAGAGAGATCAGCCCCAGCATTTT. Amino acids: CASRRGQRDQPQHF.

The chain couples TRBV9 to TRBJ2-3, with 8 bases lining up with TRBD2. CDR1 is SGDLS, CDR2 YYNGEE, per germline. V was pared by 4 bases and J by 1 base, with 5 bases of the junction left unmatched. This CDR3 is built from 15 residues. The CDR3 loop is CASSPPGGRTDTQYF. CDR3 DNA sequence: TGTGCCAGCAGCCCTCCGGGGGGGCGCACAGATACGCAGTATTTT.

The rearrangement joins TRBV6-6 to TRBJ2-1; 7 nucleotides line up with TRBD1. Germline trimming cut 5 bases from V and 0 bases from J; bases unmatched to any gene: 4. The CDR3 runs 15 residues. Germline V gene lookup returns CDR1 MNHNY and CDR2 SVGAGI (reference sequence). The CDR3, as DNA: TGTGCCAGCAGTAGGGGGCCCCCCTCCTACAATGAGCAGTTCTTC. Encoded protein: CASSRGPPSYNEQFF.

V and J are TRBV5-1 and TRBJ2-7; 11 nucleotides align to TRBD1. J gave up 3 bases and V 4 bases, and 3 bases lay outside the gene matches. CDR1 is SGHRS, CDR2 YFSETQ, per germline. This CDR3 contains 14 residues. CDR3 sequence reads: CASSPGTGGYEQYF. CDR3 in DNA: TGCGCCAGCAGCCCCGGGACAGGGGGCTACGAGCAGTACTTC.

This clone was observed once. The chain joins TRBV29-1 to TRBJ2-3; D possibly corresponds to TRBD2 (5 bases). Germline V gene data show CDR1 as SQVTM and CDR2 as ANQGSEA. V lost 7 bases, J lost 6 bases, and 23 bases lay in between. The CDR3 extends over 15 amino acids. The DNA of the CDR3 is TGCAGCGCAGTACCGGGAATTACCGCACAGGATACGCAGTATTTT. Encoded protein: CSAVPGITAQDTQYF.

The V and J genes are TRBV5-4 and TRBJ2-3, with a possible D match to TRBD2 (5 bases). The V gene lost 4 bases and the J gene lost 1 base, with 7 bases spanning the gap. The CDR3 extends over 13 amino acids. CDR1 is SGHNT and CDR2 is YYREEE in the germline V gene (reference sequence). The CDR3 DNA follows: TGTGCCAGCAGCACTAGTGGCACAGATACGCAGTATTTT. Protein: CASSTSGTDTQYF.

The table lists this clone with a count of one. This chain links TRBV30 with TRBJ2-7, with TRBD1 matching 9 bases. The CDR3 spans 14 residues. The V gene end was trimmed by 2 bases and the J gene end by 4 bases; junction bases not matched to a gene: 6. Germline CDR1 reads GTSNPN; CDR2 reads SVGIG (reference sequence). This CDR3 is CAWSKTGGLYEQYF. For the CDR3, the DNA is TGTGCCTGGAGTAAAACAGGGGGCCTGTACGAGCAGTACTTC.

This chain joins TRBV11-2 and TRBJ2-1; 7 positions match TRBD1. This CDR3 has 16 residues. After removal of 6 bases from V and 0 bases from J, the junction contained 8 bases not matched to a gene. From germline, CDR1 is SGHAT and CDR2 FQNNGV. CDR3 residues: CASRQPRTGSYNEQFF. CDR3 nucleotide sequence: TGTGCCAGCAGGCAGCCGAGGACAGGCTCCTACAATGAGCAGTTCTTC.

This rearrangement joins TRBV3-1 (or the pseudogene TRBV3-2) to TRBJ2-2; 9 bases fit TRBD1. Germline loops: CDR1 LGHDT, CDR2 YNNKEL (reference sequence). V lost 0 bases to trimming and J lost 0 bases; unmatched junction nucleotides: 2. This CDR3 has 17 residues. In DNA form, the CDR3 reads TGTGCCAGCAGCCAAGATCGGACAGGGGCGAACACCGGGGAGCTGTTTTTT. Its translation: CASSQDRTGANTGELFF.

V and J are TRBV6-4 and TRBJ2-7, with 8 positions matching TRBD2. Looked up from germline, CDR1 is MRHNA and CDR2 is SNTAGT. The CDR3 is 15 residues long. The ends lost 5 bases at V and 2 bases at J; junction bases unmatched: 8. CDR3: CASSLLAGRAYEQYF. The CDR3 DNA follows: TGTGCCAGCAGTTTATTAGCGGGACGGGCCTACGAGCAGTACTTC.

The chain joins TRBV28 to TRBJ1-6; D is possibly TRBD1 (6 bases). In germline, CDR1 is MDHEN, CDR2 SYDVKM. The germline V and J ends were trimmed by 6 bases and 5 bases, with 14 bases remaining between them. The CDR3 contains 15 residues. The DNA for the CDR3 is TGTGCCAGCAGCCCGCTGGGGGCCCATAATTCACCCCTCCACTTT. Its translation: CASSPLGAHNSPLHF.

This CDR3 reads CASSPSQGAEKLFF. CDR3 sequence (DNA): TGTGCCAGCTCTCCTAGCCAGGGGGCCGAAAAACTGTTTTTT. This chain connects TRBV18 to TRBJ1-4; 8 bases match TRBD1. V gave up 6 bases and J gave up 8 bases; unmatched junction bases: 8. CDR3 length: 14 amino acids. CDR1 and CDR2 from the germline V gene are KGHSH and LQKENI.

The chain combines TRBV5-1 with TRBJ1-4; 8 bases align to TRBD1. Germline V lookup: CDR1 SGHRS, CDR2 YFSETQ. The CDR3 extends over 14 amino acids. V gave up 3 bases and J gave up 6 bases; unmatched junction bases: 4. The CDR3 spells CASSSRGRHEKLFF. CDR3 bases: TGCGCCAGCAGCTCCAGGGGGCGTCATGAAAAACTGTTTTTT. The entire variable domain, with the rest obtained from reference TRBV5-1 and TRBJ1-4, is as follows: KAGVTQTPRYLIKTRGQQVTLSCSPISGHRSVSWYQQTPGQGLQFLFEYFSETQRNKGNFPGRFSGRQFSNSRSEMNVSTLELGDSALYLCASSSRGRHEKLFFGSGTQLSVL.

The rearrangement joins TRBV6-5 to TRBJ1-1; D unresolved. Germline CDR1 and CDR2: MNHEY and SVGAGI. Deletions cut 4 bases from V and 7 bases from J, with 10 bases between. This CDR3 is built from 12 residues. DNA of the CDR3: TGTGCCAGCAGTTCCAGAAAGAATGAAGCTTTCTTT. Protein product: CASSSRKNEAFF.

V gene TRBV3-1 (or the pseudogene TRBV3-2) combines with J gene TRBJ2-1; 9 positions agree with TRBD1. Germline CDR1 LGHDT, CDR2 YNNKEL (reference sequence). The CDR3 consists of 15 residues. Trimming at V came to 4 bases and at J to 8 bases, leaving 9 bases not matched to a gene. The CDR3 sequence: CASSPLGQGFDEQFF. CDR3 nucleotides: TGTGCCAGCAGCCCCTTGGGACAGGGTTTCGATGAGCAGTTCTTC.

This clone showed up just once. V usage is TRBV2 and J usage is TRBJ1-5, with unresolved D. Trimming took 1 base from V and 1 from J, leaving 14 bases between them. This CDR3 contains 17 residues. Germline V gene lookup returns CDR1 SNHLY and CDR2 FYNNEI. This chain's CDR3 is CASSEGPGRVSNQPQHF. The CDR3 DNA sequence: TGTGCCAGCAGTGAAGGGCCCGGGCGGGTAAGCAATCAGCCCCAGCATTTT.

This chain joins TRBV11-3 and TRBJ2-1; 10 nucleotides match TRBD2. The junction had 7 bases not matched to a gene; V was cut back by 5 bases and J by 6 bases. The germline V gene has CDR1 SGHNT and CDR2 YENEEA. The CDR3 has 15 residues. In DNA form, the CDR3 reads TGTGCCAGCAGCCCAAAGCGGGAGGGGTTCAATGAGCAGTTCTTC. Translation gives CASSPKREGFNEQFF.

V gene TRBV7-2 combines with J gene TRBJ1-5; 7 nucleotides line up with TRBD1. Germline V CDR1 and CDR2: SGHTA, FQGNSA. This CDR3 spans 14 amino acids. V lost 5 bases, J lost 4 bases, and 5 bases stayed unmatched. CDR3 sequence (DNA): TGTGCCAGCAGCGCGGACAGGACTAATCAGCCCCAGCATTTT. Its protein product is CASSADRTNQPQHF.